One T cell receptor (beta chain) is described in this entry. The antigen is not known. The study ran the assay at deep level. Using immunoSEQ multiplex PCR, the repertoire was profiled, and TCRdb retains in-frame clones only, with some absent. The sample holds roughly 2.1 million clones, about 92% seen once. The sample originates from a study of shared clonotypes between healthy human individuals. V trimming: 8 bases; J trimming: 4 bases; junction bases outside the gene matches: 12. Looked up from germline, CDR1 is MDHEN and CDR2 is SYDVKM. The CDR3 covers 15 residues. The naive CD8 subset, CD45RO-negative cells positively selected for CCR7, excluded terminally differentiated effector memory CD45RA+ cells. Overall study findings and caveats: It was observed that about 5% of naive CD4 clonotypes were shared across several donors. The rarefaction results pointed to incomplete sorted-subset sequencing despite large depth.

The TCR was taken from a man between 18 and 35 years old in good health. Some clones in this sample may be carry-over from other donors' samples. Sequenced: naive CD8+ T cells from PBMCs. This chain links TRBV28 with TRBJ2-5; 8 nucleotides line up with TRBD2. The CDR3 DNA sequence: TGTGCCAGCGGCCCCGGGGGGGGCGGGGGAGAGACCCAGTACTTC. This encodes CASGPGGGGGETQYF.